These 25 T cell receptor beta chains were sequenced from one sample in a study of graft-versus-host responses after intestinal transplantation. TCRdb's table, derived via immunoSEQ multiplex PCR, lists solely in-frame clones and lacks some. The sample carries around 19,000 clones, 38% recorded once. This specimen was alloreactive CD4+ T cells from a mixed lymphocyte reaction culture, taken before intestinal transplant. As to subset: CFSE-low proliferating T cells sorted from approximately 6-day pre-transplant mixed lymphocyte reaction (GvH or HvG direction). The receptors here all came from a human patient who received an intestinal transplant.

This clone was counted between two and nine times. The chain carries TRBV11-3 and TRBJ2-7; the D is unclear. Germline V gives CDR1 SGHNT, CDR2 YENEEA. V lost 0 bases to trimming and J lost 3 bases, with 9 bases between them. The CDR3 spans 14 residues. CDR3 in amino acids: CASSLDGTHYEQYF. The CDR3 DNA is TGTGCCAGCAGCTTAGACGGCACCCACTACGAGCAGTACTTC.

The chain is built from TRBV10-1 and TRBJ2-1, with D possibly being TRBD2 (7 bases). Trimming stripped 1 base from V and 8 bases from J, with 15 bases between. Looked up from germline, CDR1 is WNHNN and CDR2 is SYGVQD (reference sequence). The CDR3 spans 15 residues. The CDR3 DNA follows: TGCGCCAGCAGTGAGTTCGTGGGGGGGCGGGATGAGCAGTTCTTC. As protein: CASSEFVGGRDEQFF.

This clone was detected once. The chain links TRBV19 to TRBJ1-4; 10 bases are shared with TRBD1. J was trimmed by 8 bases and V by 2 bases; bases with no gene match: 8. The CDR3 length is 16 residues. Per germline, CDR1 LNHDA and CDR2 SQIVND (reference sequence). The CDR3 sequence is CASSIIPGTGVEKLFF. CDR3 DNA: TGTGCCAGTAGTATAATCCCCGGGACAGGGGTAGAAAAACTGTTTTTT. The full variable domain, rest sourced from reference TRBV19 and TRBJ1-4, is DGGITQSPKYLFRKEGQNVTLSCEQNLNHDAMYWYRQDPGQGLRLIYYSQIVNDFQKGDIAEGYSVSREKKESFPLTVTSAQKNPTAFYLCASSIIPGTGVEKLFFGSGTQLSVL.

The chain carries TRBV9 and TRBJ2-5; D not resolved. V was trimmed by 0 bases and J by 4 bases, leaving 4 bases between them. CDR1 is SGDLS and CDR2 is YYNGEE in the germline V gene. The CDR3 covers 12 residues. CDR3 in amino acids: CASSVVGETQYF. The CDR3 DNA is TGTGCCAGCAGCGTAGTCGGAGAGACCCAGTACTTC.

V is TRBV6-1 and J is TRBJ2-7; D not resolved. This CDR3 spans 15 amino acids. Looked up from germline, CDR1 is MNHNS and CDR2 is SASEGT. V was trimmed by 1 base and J by 4 bases, leaving 14 bases between them. In DNA, the CDR3 is TGTGCCAGCAGTGAAGGGCCAGTAAGTCTGTACGAGCAGTACTTC. Protein product: CASSEGPVSLYEQYF.

The sample holds a few counts of this clone. The genes are TRBV2 and TRBJ2-3, with 8 bases matching TRBD2. This CDR3 is 15 amino acids long. Trimming removed 2 bases from V and 2 bases from J; junction bases left unmatched: 3. Looked up from germline, CDR1 is SNHLY and CDR2 is FYNNEI. CDR3 sequence reads: CASSERGGFTDTQYF. In DNA, the CDR3 is TGTGCCAGCAGTGAACGGGGGGGCTTCACAGATACGCAGTATTTT. Supplemented by reference TRBV2 and TRBJ2-3, the full variable domain reads EPEVTQTPSHQVTQMGQEVILRCVPISNHLYFYWYRQILGQKVEFLVSFYNNEISEKSEIFDDQFSVERPDGSNFTLKIRSTKLEDSAMYFCASSERGGFTDTQYFGPGTRLTVL.

The chain couples TRBV4-1 to TRBJ2-7; 8 nucleotides line up with TRBD2. V lost 0 bases, J lost 3 bases, and 13 bases stayed unmatched. This CDR3 is built from 18 residues. Per the germline V gene, CDR1 is MGHRA and CDR2 is YSYEKL. The CDR3 nucleotides are TGCGCCAGCAGCCAAGATCGCCGCGTCGGGGGGGCCGACTACGAGCAGTACTTC. It codes for CASSQDRRVGGADYEQYF.

This clone has more than one count but fewer than ten. The V call is TRBV7-2, the J call TRBJ2-7, with unresolved D. Germline loops: CDR1 SGHTA, CDR2 FQGNSA. This CDR3 comprises 11 residues. Trimming left V 2 bases short and J 4 bases short, with 3 bases between. The CDR3 nucleotides read TGTGCCAGCAGCTTATTGTACGAGCAGTACTTC. Translated: CASSLLYEQYF. Combining the CDR3 with reference TRBV7-2 and TRBJ2-7 gives the whole variable domain GAGVSQSPSNKVTEKGKDVELRCDPISGHTALYWYRQSLGQGLEFLIYFQGNSAPDKSGLPSDRFSAERTGGSVSTLTIQRTQQEDSAVYLCASSLLYEQYFGPGTRLTVT.

CDR3 loop: CASSLGDRNFNTEAFF. In DNA, the CDR3 is TGCGCCAGCAGCTTGGGGGACAGAAACTTCAACACTGAAGCTTTCTTT. The genes are TRBV5-1 and TRBJ1-1; 7 bases are shared with TRBD1. The ends lost 0 bases at V and 2 bases at J; junction bases unmatched: 7. CDR3 length equals 16 residues. Germline-derived CDR1 and CDR2 are SGHRS and YFSETQ.

The CDR3 DNA sequence: TGTGCCAGCAGACAACCTTCCGGGACTAGGGGGCAGTTCTTC. Residues: CASRQPSGTRGQFF. The chain is built from TRBV7-2 and TRBJ2-1; TRBD2 matches 8 bases. The CDR3 loop spans 14 amino acids. The germline CDR1 and CDR2 sequences are SGHTA and FQGNSA. Unmatched junction bases numbered 13, after V lost 6 bases and J lost 12 bases.

J is TRBJ1-2 and V is TRBV6-5; D unclear. Per the germline V gene, CDR1 is MNHEY and CDR2 is SVGAGI. Between the trimmed V and J ends, which lost 6 bases and 5 bases, there was a span of 13 bases. This CDR3 comprises 13 residues. The CDR3 DNA reads as TGTGCCAGCAGCGAGAGGGCCAATTATGGCTACACCTTC. It specifies CASSERANYGYTF.

This clone was counted a few times. This chain joins TRBV25-1 and TRBJ1-1; 7 bases map to TRBD1. The ends lost 5 bases at V and 7 bases at J; junction bases unmatched: 10. CDR3 size: 14 residues. CDR1 and CDR2 from the germline V gene are MGHDK and SYGVNS. CDR3 sequence (DNA): TGTGCCAGCAGTCTGACAGGGCTTACGGGTGAAGCTTTCTTT. The encoded protein is CASSLTGLTGEAFF.

The J gene is TRBJ2-2, the V gene TRBV19, with D possibly TRBD2 on 5 matching bases. The CDR3 runs 16 residues. V lost 3 bases, J lost 4 bases, and 15 bases lay in between. Germline V gene data show CDR1 as LNHDA and CDR2 as SQIVND (reference sequence). Here the CDR3 reads CASSIRTSLSTGELFF. The CDR3 nucleotides are TGTGCCAGTAGTATCCGGACTTCCCTCAGCACCGGGGAGCTGTTTTTT.

This clone occurred a few times. This chain links TRBV27 with TRBJ1-6; D is perhaps TRBD1 (5 bases). The CDR3 extends over 15 amino acids. The germline V gene has CDR1 MNHEY and CDR2 SMNVEV (reference sequence). V was shortened by 3 bases and J by 7 bases, with 13 bases between the two germline ends. CDR3 loop: CASSFGTGLNSPLHF. The CDR3 nucleotides are TGTGCCAGCAGTTTTGGGACCGGTTTAAATTCACCCCTCCACTTT.

The sample holds a few counts of this clone. The genes are TRBV18 and TRBJ1-2; TRBD1 matches at 7 bases. The germline gives CDR1 KGHSH, CDR2 LQKENI. J gave up 4 bases and V 5 bases, and 4 bases lay outside the gene matches. The CDR3 extends over 13 amino acids. Here the CDR3 reads CASSSDRAYGYTF. DNA for the CDR3: TGTGCCAGCTCATCCGACAGGGCCTATGGCTACACCTTC.

J is TRBJ2-2 and V is TRBV19; D unclear. Deletions cut 3 bases from V and 1 base from J, with 9 bases between. The CDR3 contains 15 residues. CDR1 and CDR2 from the germline V gene are LNHDA and SQIVND (reference sequence). The CDR3 nucleotides read TGTGCCAGTAGTATCGCGTTGTTGAACACCGGGGAGCTGTTTTTT. It specifies CASSIALLNTGELFF.

The V gene is TRBV5-1, the J gene TRBJ1-2; D possibly corresponds to TRBD1 (5 bases). In germline, CDR1 is SGHRS, CDR2 YFSETQ. The V end was cut by 0 bases, the J end by 4 bases, with 16 bases between. This CDR3 is built from 16 residues. The CDR3 spells CASSLEGRGEGYGYTF. The CDR3 DNA reads as TGCGCCAGCAGCTTGGAAGGGCGGGGGGAAGGCTATGGCTACACCTTC.

The chain links TRBV6-5 to TRBJ1-5; possibly TRBD1 for D (6 bases). The V gene's germline CDR1 is MNHEY and CDR2 SVGAGI. This CDR3 is 15 amino acids long. V lost 6 bases and J lost 7, with 19 bases in between. The CDR3 protein is CASSLETGRGQPQHF. DNA for the CDR3: TGTGCCAGCAGCCTGGAGACTGGCAGGGGCCAGCCCCAGCATTTT.

In its sample, this clone was seen a few times. The gene calls are TRBV10-3 and TRBJ2-1, with D uncertain. The CDR3 runs to 15 residues. Trimming stripped 2 bases from V and 3 bases from J, with 11 bases between. Germline V gene sequence: CDR1 ENHRY, CDR2 SYGVKD. The CDR3 spells CAISEPLANYNEQFF. The CDR3, as DNA: TGTGCCATCAGTGAGCCTCTGGCTAACTACAATGAGCAGTTCTTC.

This clone showed up just a few times. This chain links TRBV25-1 with TRBJ1-4; 8 bases fit TRBD1. J was trimmed by 11 bases and V by 3 bases; bases with no gene match: 5. The germline gives CDR1 MGHDK, CDR2 SYGVNS. CDR3 size: 13 residues. The CDR3 loop is CASSDRWTGKLFF. As DNA, the CDR3 is TGTGCCAGCAGTGATCGGTGGACAGGGAAACTGTTTTTT.

This chain links TRBV4-1 with TRBJ2-3; TRBD2 matches at 13 bases. The germline CDR1 and CDR2 sequences are MGHRA and YSYEKL. The V and J ends lost 2 bases and 5 bases, in that order; junction bases with no gene match: 4. This CDR3 has 16 amino acids. The CDR3 sequence is CASSQRTSGGGDTQYF. The CDR3 nucleotides read TGCGCCAGCAGCCAAAGGACTAGCGGGGGCGGAGATACGCAGTATTTT.

This clone has a handful of counts. The chain combines TRBV6-4 with TRBJ1-2; D ambiguous. Germline V gene lookup returns CDR1 MRHNA and CDR2 SNTAGT. Trimming took off 6 bases at V and 8 bases at J, with 13 bases between the two ends. The CDR3 is made up of 12 amino acids. The DNA for the CDR3 is TGTGCCAGCAGAGACGGCCCTGGAGGCTACACCTTC. Protein: CASRDGPGGYTF.

This clone was counted a single time. The chain links TRBV6-8 to TRBJ2-4; the match to TRBD1 covers 7 bases. Germline CDR1 and CDR2: MNHGY and SAAAGT. There are 15 residues in the CDR3. Germline trimming cut 6 bases from V and 0 bases from J; bases unmatched to any gene: 5. The CDR3 sequence is CASSPTGVAKNIQYF. The DNA for the CDR3 is TGTGCCAGCAGCCCTACAGGGGTAGCCAAAAACATTCAGTACTTC.

The rearrangement joins TRBV6-1 to TRBJ1-6, with D possibly TRBD1 on 5 matching bases. The CDR3 spans 14 residues. Trimming shortened V by 7 bases and J by 7 bases, and 14 bases separated the two germline ends. The germline gives CDR1 MNHNS, CDR2 SASEGT. CDR3 residues: CASTPGPINSPLHF. In DNA form, the CDR3 reads TGTGCCAGCACCCCGGGACCGATAAATTCACCCCTCCACTTT.

This clone has a handful of counts. This rearrangement joins TRBV11-3 to TRBJ2-5; TRBD2 matches at 11 bases. Trimming cost V 5 bases and J 4 bases; bases outside gene matches: 9. The germline gives CDR1 SGHNT, CDR2 YENEEA. CDR3 length: 16 amino acids. Here the CDR3 reads CASSQTSGGSLETQYF. For the CDR3, the DNA is TGTGCCAGCAGCCAAACTAGCGGGGGTTCGTTAGAGACCCAGTACTTC. Combining the CDR3 with reference TRBV11-3 and TRBJ2-5 gives the whole variable domain EAGVVQSPRYKIIEKKQPVAFWCNPISGHNTLYWYLQNLGQGPELLIRYENEEAVDDSQLPKDRFSAERLKGVDSTLKIQPAELGDSAVYLCASSQTSGGSLETQYFGPGTRLLVL.